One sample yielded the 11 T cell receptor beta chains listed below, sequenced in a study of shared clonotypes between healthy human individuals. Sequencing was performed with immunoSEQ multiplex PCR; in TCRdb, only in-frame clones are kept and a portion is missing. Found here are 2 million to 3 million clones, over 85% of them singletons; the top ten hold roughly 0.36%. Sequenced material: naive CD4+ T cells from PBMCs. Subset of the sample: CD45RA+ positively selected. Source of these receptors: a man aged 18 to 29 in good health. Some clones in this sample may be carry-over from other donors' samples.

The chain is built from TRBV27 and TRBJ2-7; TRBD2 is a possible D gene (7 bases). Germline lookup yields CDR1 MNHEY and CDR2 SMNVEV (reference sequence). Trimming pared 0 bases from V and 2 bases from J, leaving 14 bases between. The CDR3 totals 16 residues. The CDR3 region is CASSLSLAGATYEQYF. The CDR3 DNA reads TGTGCCAGCAGTTTATCGCTGGCGGGGGCGACCTACGAGCAGTACTTC.

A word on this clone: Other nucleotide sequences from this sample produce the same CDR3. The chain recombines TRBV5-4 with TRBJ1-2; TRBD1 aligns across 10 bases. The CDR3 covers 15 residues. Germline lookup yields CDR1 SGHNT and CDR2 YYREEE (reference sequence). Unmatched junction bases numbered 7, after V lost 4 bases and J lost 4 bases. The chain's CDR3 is CASSAGTGVGYGYTF. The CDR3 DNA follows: TGTGCCAGCAGCGCAGGGACAGGGGTGGGCTATGGCTACACCTTC.

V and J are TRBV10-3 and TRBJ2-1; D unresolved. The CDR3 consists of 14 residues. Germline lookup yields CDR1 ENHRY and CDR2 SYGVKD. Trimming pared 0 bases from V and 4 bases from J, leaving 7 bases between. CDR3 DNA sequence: TGTGCCATCAGTGAGTCTCGCCTATACAATGAGCAGTTCTTC. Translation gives CAISESRLYNEQFF.

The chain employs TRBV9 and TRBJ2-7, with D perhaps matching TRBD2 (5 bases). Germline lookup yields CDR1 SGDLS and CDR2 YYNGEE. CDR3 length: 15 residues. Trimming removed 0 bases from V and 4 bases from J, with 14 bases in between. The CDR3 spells CASSVGGSLVYEQYF. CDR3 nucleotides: TGTGCCAGCAGCGTAGGTGGGAGCTTAGTTTACGAGCAGTACTTC. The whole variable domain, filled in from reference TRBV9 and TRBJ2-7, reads DSGVTQTPKHLITATGQRVTLRCSPRSGDLSVYWYQQSLDQGLQFLIQYYNGEERAKGNILERFSAQQFPDLHSELNLSSLELGDSALYFCASSVGGSLVYEQYFGPGTRLTVT.

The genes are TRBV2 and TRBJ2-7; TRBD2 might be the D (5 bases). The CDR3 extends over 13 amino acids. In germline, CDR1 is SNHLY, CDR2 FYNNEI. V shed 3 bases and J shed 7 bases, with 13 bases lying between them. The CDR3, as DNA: TGTGCCAGCAGTGAGCGGGCGACTGGGGAGCAGTACTTC. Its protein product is CASSERATGEQYF.

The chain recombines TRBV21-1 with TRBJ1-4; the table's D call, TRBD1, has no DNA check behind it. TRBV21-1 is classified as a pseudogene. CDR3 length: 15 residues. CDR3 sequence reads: CASSTTGGVWEKLFF. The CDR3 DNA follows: TGTGCCAGCAGCACAACAGGGGGCGTTTGGGAAAAACTGTTTTTT.

CDR3 amino acids: CAWSREDGYTF. In nucleotides, the CDR3 is TGTGCCTGGTCCAGGGAGGATGGCTACACCTTC. The chain is built from TRBV30 and TRBJ1-2; possible D gene TRBD1, 5 bases. The V gene lost 5 bases and the J gene lost 6 bases, with 10 bases spanning the gap. Germline CDR1 GTSNPN, CDR2 SVGIG (reference sequence). The CDR3 is 11 residues long.

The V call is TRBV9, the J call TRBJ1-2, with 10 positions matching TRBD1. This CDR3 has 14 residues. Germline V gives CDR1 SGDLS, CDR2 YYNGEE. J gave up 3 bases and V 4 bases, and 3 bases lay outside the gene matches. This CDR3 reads CASSRDRGYYGYTF. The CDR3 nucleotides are TGTGCCAGCAGCAGGGACAGGGGCTACTATGGCTACACCTTC.

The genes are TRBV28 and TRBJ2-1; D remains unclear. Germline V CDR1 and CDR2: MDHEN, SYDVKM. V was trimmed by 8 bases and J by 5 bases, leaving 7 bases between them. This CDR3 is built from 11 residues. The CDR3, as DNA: TGTGCCAGCCGACTTCACAATGAGCAGTTCTTC. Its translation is CASRLHNEQFF. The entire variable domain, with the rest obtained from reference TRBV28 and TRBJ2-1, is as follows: DVKVTQSSRYLVKRTGEKVFLECVQDMDHENMFWYRQDPGLGLRLIYFSYDVKMKEKGDIPEGYSVSREKKERFSLILESASTNQTSMYLCASRLHNEQFFGPGTRLTVL.

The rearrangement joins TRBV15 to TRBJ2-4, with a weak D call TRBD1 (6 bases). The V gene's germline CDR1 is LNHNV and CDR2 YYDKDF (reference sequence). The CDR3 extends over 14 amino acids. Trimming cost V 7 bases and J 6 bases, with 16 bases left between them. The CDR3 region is CATKASGQTNIQYF. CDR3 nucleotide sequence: TGTGCCACCAAGGCATCAGGACAGACAAACATTCAGTACTTC.

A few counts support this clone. The CDR3 protein is CASSLVGDRNTEAFF. The CDR3, as DNA: TGCGCCAGCAGCTTGGTAGGGGATAGGAACACTGAAGCTTTCTTT. The J gene is TRBJ1-1, the V gene TRBV5-1; a weak D match, TRBD1 (5 bases). V lost 0 bases and J 1 base, leaving 10 bases between the germline ends. The CDR3 is made up of 15 amino acids. Germline assignment: CDR1 SGHRS and CDR2 YFSETQ.